This TCR beta chain was sequenced in a study of response to subunit inactivated influenza vaccine. A word on this clonotype: The antigen remains unidentified.

The CDR3 totals 14 residues. Germline lookup yields CDR1 DFQATT and CDR2 SNEGSKA (reference sequence). V was pared by 2 bases and J by 1 base, with 10 bases between. Points from the study as a whole: Only a handful of new T cells, the authors suggested, are recruited with each seasonal influenza vaccination.

TCRdb recomputed calls from the RT-PCR reads with MiXCR, one row per CDR3 protein. The data contain around 470,000 distinct CDR3 sequences, roughly 7.9% of them singletons. The sample was PBMCs from blood, taken about 23 months after vaccination. V usage is TRBV20-1 and J usage is TRBJ2-3; weak D call: TRBD2 (6 bases). This TCR was recovered from a man aged 50 to 69 who received an inactivated influenza vaccine. CDR3 region: CSARPTGGTDTQYF. The CDR3 DNA reads TGCAGTGCTAGACCTACGGGGGGCACAGATACGCAGTATTTT.